The 29 T cell receptor beta chains presented below share a single source sample, sequenced in a study of T-cell reconstitution after alpha-beta-depleted transplantation in children. Unique molecular identifiers featured in how the TCRbeta library was prepared. TCRdb analysed the PCR reads with MiXCR anew, one entry per CDR3 protein. The sample has around 360,000 distinct CDR3 sequences; 10% are singletons. Material: PBMCs from the stem cell graft donor, obtained from the stem cell graft. The receptors originated from a human donor who donated a stem cell graft to a child with acute lymphoblastic leukemia.

The rearrangement joins TRBV7-9 to TRBJ2-1; D remains ambiguous. There are 12 residues in the CDR3. V shed 3 bases and J shed 7 bases, with 7 bases lying between them. CDR1 is SEHNR and CDR2 is FQNEAQ in the germline V gene (reference sequence). CDR3 amino acids: CASSFSQNEQFF. The CDR3 DNA reads as TGTGCCAGCAGCTTCTCTCAGAATGAGCAGTTCTTC.

This clonotype was counted only a few times. CDR3 sequence (DNA): TGTGCCAGCGCCCCGGTCACAGGGACAGGGGGCAATCAGCCCCAGCATTTT. It encodes CASAPVTGTGGNQPQHF. V usage is TRBV28 and J usage is TRBJ1-5, with 10 bases that match TRBD1. The germline CDR1 and CDR2 sequences are MDHEN and SYDVKM. The CDR3 sequence is 17 residues long. V gave up 8 bases and J gave up 2 bases; unmatched junction bases: 12.

The chain couples TRBV7-2 to TRBJ2-7; tentatively, D is TRBD1 (5 bases). The CDR3 loop spans 12 amino acids. V was trimmed by 3 bases and J by 6 bases, leaving 9 bases between them. Germline-derived CDR1 and CDR2 are SGHTA and FQGNSA. The CDR3 sequence is CASSFGASEQYF. The CDR3 region has the DNA TGTGCCAGCAGCTTTGGGGCTAGCGAGCAGTACTTC.

The genes are TRBV14 and TRBJ2-7, with a possible D match to TRBD1 (5 bases). Germline CDR1 and CDR2: SGHDN and FVKESK. Deletions cut 4 bases from V and 10 bases from J, with 32 bases between. This CDR3 has 18 amino acids. The DNA of the CDR3 is TGTGCCAGCAGCCGAGGAGTAATTCAGGGAACGCCTGGGGTCGACCAGTACTTC. Translated: CASSRGVIQGTPGVDQYF.

The gene calls are TRBV6-1 and TRBJ2-1, with D perhaps matching TRBD1 or TRBD2 (5 bases each). This CDR3 has 16 amino acids. V was clipped by 10 bases and J by 3 bases, with 22 bases between them. The germline V gene has CDR1 MNHNS and CDR2 SASEGT. The CDR3 loop is CATANGAEAYYNEQFF. The DNA of the CDR3 is TGTGCCACGGCTAACGGGGCGGAGGCCTACTACAATGAGCAGTTCTTC.

Only a few counts were recorded for this clonotype. The CDR3 DNA reads TGCGCCAGCAGCCAGGAGTGGGGATTGAGCTACGAGCAGTACTTC. Protein: CASSQEWGLSYEQYF. V usage is TRBV4-3 and J usage is TRBJ2-7; D is unclear. Germline CDR1 LGHNA, CDR2 YSLEER. V gave up 3 bases and J gave up 3 bases, with 15 bases separating them. This CDR3 is 15 amino acids long.

This clonotype was recorded at least ten times. The V and J genes are TRBV11-2 and TRBJ2-3, with D perhaps TRBD2 (6 bases). This CDR3 region has 17 residues. Germline values: CDR1 SGHAT, CDR2 FQNNGV. V was shortened by 7 bases and J by 5 bases, with 25 bases between the two germline ends. CDR3 loop: CASTSASWGRLIDTQYF. The CDR3 DNA follows: TGTGCCAGCACTTCCGCCTCATGGGGGAGGTTGATAGATACGCAGTATTTT. The complete variable domain, with remaining parts taken from reference TRBV11-2 and TRBJ2-3, reads EAGVAQSPRYKIIEKRQSVAFWCNPISGHATLYWYQQILGQGPKLLIQFQNNGVVDDSQLPKDRFSAERLKGVDSTLKIQPAKLEDSAVYLCASTSASWGRLIDTQYFGPGTRLTVL.

Of note for this clonotype: Sequence at one end of the junction differs from germline and may be a read error. This chain uses TRBV7-2 with TRBJ2-1; the match to TRBD1 covers 12 bases. Germline V gene sequence: CDR1 SGHTA, CDR2 FQGNSA. The CDR3 runs to 15 residues. CDR3 nucleotides: TGTGCCAGCAGCAAGGGACAGGGGGCCTATAATGAGCAGTTCTTC. It is translated as CASSKGQGAYNEQFF.

The genes are TRBV20-1 and TRBJ2-7, with D perhaps being TRBD1 or TRBD2 (6 bases each). Germline CDR1 and CDR2: DFQATT and SNEGSKA (reference sequence). This CDR3 has 14 residues. Trimming removed 6 bases at V and 4 bases at J, with 19 bases between. CDR3 loop: CSAGPGAKRYEQYF. The CDR3 coding sequence is TGCAGTGCCGGCCCGGGGGCTAAGAGGTACGAGCAGTACTTC.

The chain is built from TRBV12-3 or TRBV12-4 and TRBJ1-4; maybe TRBD1 (6 bases). The germline V and J ends were trimmed by 6 bases and 6 bases, with 14 bases remaining between them. The CDR3 is made up of 14 amino acids. CDR3 nucleotide sequence: TGTGCCAGCAGCACAGGGCTTGGCGATGAAAAACTGTTTTTT. It translates to CASSTGLGDEKLFF.

This clonotype was detected ten times or more. The junction differs from germline at one of its ends, possibly a read error. This sequence joins TRBV4-3 and TRBJ2-1; TRBD2 matches at 15 bases. The CDR3 has 15 residues. The germline V gene has CDR1 LGHNA and CDR2 YSLEER. DNA of the CDR3: TGCGCCAGCAGCCCCGGACTAGCGGGAGGGAATGGGCAGTTCTTC. Translation gives CASSPGLAGGNGQFF.

This clonotype was seen many times. This chain connects TRBV29-1 to TRBJ2-7, with 7 bases that match TRBD2. The CDR3 is 14 amino acids. Germline assignment: CDR1 SQVTM and CDR2 ANQGSEA. Trimming removed 4 bases from V and 3 bases from J; junction bases left unmatched: 9. DNA for the CDR3: TGCAGCGTTGGATCGTGGACTAGGGACTACGAGCAGTACTTC. Translating it yields CSVGSWTRDYEQYF.

This clonotype was detected a few times. V usage is TRBV12-3 or TRBV12-4 and J usage is TRBJ2-5, with a possible D match to TRBD2 (5 bases). The V end lost 6 bases, the J end lost 10 bases, and 18 bases lay between the germline ends. The CDR3 has 13 residues. CDR3 residues: CASSPSGALDQYF. Here the CDR3 DNA reads TGTGCCAGCAGCCCGAGCGGCGCCCTGGACCAGTACTTC.

The chain employs TRBV30 and TRBJ2-7; 8 bases fit TRBD2. The CDR3 contains 15 residues. Germline loops: CDR1 GTSNPN, CDR2 SVGIG (reference sequence). V trimming: 0 bases; J trimming: 4 bases; junction bases outside the gene matches: 8. The CDR3 spells CAWSVSGAGVYEQYF. The CDR3 DNA follows: TGTGCCTGGAGTGTGAGCGGAGCGGGAGTTTACGAGCAGTACTTC.

The chain joins TRBV20-1 to TRBJ2-3; TRBD1 agrees at 9 bases. The CDR3 is 15 residues long. Germline values: CDR1 DFQATT, CDR2 SNEGSKA (reference sequence). The V and J ends lost 0 bases and 6 bases, in that order; junction bases with no gene match: 7. The CDR3 region has the DNA TGCAGTGCTAGAGATCCCGGGACAGGGAGGGATACGCAGTATTTT. The encoded protein is CSARDPGTGRDTQYF.

The chain combines TRBV20-1 with TRBJ2-4; 8 nucleotides line up with TRBD1. Germline V gene lookup returns CDR1 DFQATT and CDR2 SNEGSKA (reference sequence). V gave up 7 bases and J gave up 2 bases; unmatched junction bases: 1. The CDR3 loop spans 12 amino acids. The chain's CDR3 is CSGRGPKNIQYF. CDR3 DNA: TGCAGTGGCAGGGGGCCCAAAAACATTCAGTACTTC.

The rearrangement joins TRBV20-1 to TRBJ2-5, with D perhaps TRBD1 or TRBD2 (5 bases each). The CDR3 has 12 residues. V was clipped by 4 bases and J by 7 bases, with 13 bases between them. From germline, CDR1 is DFQATT and CDR2 SNEGSKA (reference sequence). The DNA of the CDR3 is TGCAGTGCTATCGGGACCCCAGTGACCCAGTACTTC. Translation gives CSAIGTPVTQYF.

This clonotype was counted at least ten times. V is TRBV7-8 and J is TRBJ2-5; TRBD2 is a possible D gene (5 bases). V was cut by 1 base and J by 4 bases, with 16 bases left in between. CDR1 and CDR2 from the germline V gene are SGHVS and FQNEAQ. This CDR3 has 16 amino acids. CDR3 in amino acids: CASSLGRTGVPETQYF. In DNA form, the CDR3 reads TGTGCCAGCAGCTTAGGTCGGACTGGAGTCCCAGAGACCCAGTACTTC.

This clonotype was counted a few times. The genes are TRBV7-9 and TRBJ2-1; 9 positions agree with TRBD1. There are 16 residues in the CDR3. Per the germline V gene, CDR1 is SEHNR and CDR2 is FQNEAQ (reference sequence). V gave up 2 bases and J gave up 9 bases; unmatched junction bases: 11. CDR3 loop: CASSLMGTGQSGEQFF. The CDR3, as DNA: TGTGCCAGCAGCTTAATGGGGACAGGGCAATCCGGTGAGCAGTTCTTC.

The V call is TRBV24-1, the J call TRBJ2-2; no reliable D call. CDR3 size: 15 residues. Germline V gene sequence: CDR1 KGHDR, CDR2 SFDVKD. V dropped 3 bases and J dropped 1 base, with 8 bases sitting between them. The CDR3 reads CATSDSRENTGELFF. The CDR3 region has the DNA TGTGCCACCAGTGATAGCAGAGAGAACACCGGGGAGCTGTTTTTT.

This clonotype was picked up many times. J is TRBJ1-2 and V is TRBV5-1; no clear D. Germline V gene data show CDR1 as SGHRS and CDR2 as YFSETQ. Trimming took off 3 bases at V and 3 bases at J, with 9 bases between the two ends. The CDR3 contains 13 residues. DNA for the CDR3: TGCGCCAGCAGCTCCACTCTGGACTATGGCTACACCTTC. Amino acids: CASSSTLDYGYTF.

J is TRBJ2-1 and V is TRBV4-1; D gene ambiguous. V was pared by 0 bases and J by 6 bases, with 15 bases between. This CDR3 has 16 residues. Germline CDR1 and CDR2: MGHRA and YSYEKL. The CDR3 loop reads CASSQDGLGAGNEQFF. The CDR3 bases are TGCGCCAGCAGCCAAGATGGATTAGGCGCCGGCAATGAGCAGTTCTTC.

This clonotype was recorded at least ten times. The chain carries TRBV3-1 and TRBJ1-1, with a weak D call TRBD1 (6 bases). V gave up 1 base and J gave up 6 bases, with 15 bases separating them. CDR1 is LGHDT, CDR2 YNNKEL, per germline (reference sequence). The CDR3 covers 15 residues. As DNA, the CDR3 is TGTGCCAGCAGCCAAGTTAACAGGGTAGGGTCTGAAGCTTTCTTT. This translates into CASSQVNRVGSEAFF.

This clonotype appeared a single time. V and J are TRBV21-1 and TRBJ1-3; the table's D call, TRBD1, has no DNA check behind it. TRBV21-1 is termed a pseudogene. The CDR3 runs to 17 residues. The CDR3 bases are TGTGCCAGCAACTGGCTTTACCGGGACCCAGGCCGAAACACCATATATTTT. Amino acid sequence: CASNWLYRDPGRNTIYF.

This clonotype was counted between two and nine times. This CDR3 reads CASSLSASNTEAFF. The CDR3 DNA is TGTGCCAGCAGTTTATCAGCCTCGAACACTGAAGCTTTCTTT. The chain combines TRBV27 with TRBJ1-1; D gene unclear. The germline V gene encodes CDR1 MNHEY and CDR2 SMNVEV (reference sequence). The CDR3 runs to 14 residues. V lost 0 bases and J 1 base, leaving 6 bases between the germline ends.

This chain uses TRBV6-5 with TRBJ2-2; TRBD1 might be the D (6 bases). CDR1 MNHEY and CDR2 SVGAGI come from the germline V gene. This CDR3 region has 16 residues. Trimming took 2 bases from V and 3 from J, leaving 13 bases between them. The CDR3, as DNA: TGTGCCAGCAGTTACCACATTACAGGGTACACCGGGGAGCTGTTTTTT. Protein product: CASSYHITGYTGELFF.

Details on this clonotype: Just one base apart from a much larger clone, this may be a read error. The chain uses TRBV7-7 and TRBJ2-1; TRBD1 agrees at 9 bases. Germline CDR1 is SSHAT and CDR2 is FNYEAQ (reference sequence). The CDR3 is 13 residues long. In nucleotides, the CDR3 is TGTGCTAGCAGCTCGGACAGGGGAAGTGAGCAGTTCTTC. As protein: CASSSDRGSEQFF.

Comment on this clonotype: This may be a read error, as it is one base from a much larger clone. This chain links TRBV3-1 with TRBJ2-1; 10 bases align to TRBD2. Trimming at V came to 7 bases and at J to 6 bases, leaving 9 bases not matched to a gene. Germline V lookup: CDR1 LGHDT, CDR2 YNNKEL (reference sequence). The CDR3 runs 15 residues. CDR3 protein: CASTPASGSGNEQFF. CDR3 DNA: TGTGCCAGCACCCCGGCTAGCGGGAGCGGCAATGAGCAGTTCTTC.

The chain uses TRBV10-3 and TRBJ2-3; 10 bases match TRBD2. Germline lookup yields CDR1 ENHRY and CDR2 SYGVKD. Trimming at V came to 3 bases and at J to 3 bases, leaving 3 bases not matched to a gene. This CDR3 comprises 15 residues. CDR3 sequence (DNA): TGTGCCATCAGTGACCCAGCGGGGGGGACAGATACGCAGTATTTT. This gives the protein CAISDPAGGTDTQYF.